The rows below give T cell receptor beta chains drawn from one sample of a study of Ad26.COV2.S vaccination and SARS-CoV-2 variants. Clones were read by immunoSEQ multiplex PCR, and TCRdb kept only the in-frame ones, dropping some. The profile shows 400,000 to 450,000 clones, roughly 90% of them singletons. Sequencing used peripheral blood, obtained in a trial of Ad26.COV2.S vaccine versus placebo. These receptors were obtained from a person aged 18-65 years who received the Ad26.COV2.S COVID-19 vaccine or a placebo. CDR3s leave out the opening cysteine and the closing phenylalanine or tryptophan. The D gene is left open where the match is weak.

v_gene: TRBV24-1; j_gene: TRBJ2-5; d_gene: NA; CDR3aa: ATSGHPLGSQY
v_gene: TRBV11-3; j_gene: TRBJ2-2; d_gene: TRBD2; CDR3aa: ASSSPRLAGTTGELF
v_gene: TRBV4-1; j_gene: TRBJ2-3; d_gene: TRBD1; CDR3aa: ASSQSGQAATDTQY
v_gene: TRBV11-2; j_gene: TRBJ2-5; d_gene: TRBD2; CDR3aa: ASSGGAGGEETQY
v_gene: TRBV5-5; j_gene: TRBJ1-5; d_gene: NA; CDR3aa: ASSLYPSNQPQH
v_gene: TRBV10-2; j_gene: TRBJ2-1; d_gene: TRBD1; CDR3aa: ASSDLARGFGEQF
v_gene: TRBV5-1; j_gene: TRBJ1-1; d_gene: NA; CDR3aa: ASSLGVYGRENTEAF
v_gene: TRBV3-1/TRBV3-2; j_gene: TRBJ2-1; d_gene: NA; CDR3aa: ASSQETGAYNEQF
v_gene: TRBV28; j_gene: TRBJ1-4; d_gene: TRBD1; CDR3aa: ASSTPGGGLEKLF
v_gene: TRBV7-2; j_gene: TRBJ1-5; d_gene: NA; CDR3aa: ASSPRGDYSNQPQH
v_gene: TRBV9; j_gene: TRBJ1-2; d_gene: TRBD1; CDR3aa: ASSGGQGNYGYT
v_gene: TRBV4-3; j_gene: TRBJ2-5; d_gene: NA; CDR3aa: ASSQRVQETQY
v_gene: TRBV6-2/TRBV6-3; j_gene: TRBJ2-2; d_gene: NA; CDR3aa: ASSYPGTNTGELF
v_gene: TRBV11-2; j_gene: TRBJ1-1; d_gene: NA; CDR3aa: ASSLSVNTEAF
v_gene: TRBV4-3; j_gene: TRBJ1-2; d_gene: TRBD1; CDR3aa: ASSQNRGLDYGYT
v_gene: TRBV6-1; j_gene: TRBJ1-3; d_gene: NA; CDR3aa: ASSEPGRDGNTIY
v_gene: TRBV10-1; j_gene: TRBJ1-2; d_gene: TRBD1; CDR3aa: ASSERQGEVSNYGYT
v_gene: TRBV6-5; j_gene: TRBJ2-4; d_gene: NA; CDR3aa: ASRDLTNIQY
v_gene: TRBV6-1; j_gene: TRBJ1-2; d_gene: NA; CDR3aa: ASRELAVVPNYGYT
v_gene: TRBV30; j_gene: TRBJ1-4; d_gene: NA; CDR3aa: AWSGISEKLF
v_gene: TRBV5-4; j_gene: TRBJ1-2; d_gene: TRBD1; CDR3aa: ASSTGGVGYT
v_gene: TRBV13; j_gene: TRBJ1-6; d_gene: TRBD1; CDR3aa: ASSWRGHSYNSPLH
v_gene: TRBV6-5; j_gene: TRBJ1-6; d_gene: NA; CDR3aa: ASSYGGGARDSPLH